Sequencing of this TCR beta chain was carried out in a study of T cell responses to AZD1222 COVID-19 vaccine. Some clones are missing from TCRdb's copy, which holds only in-frame ones; the method was immunoSEQ multiplex PCR. The sample lists about 180,000 clones; approximately 94% were seen once. Study-wide points: Donors, mostly white British, included more females; clonal diversity was possibly underestimated.

Germline V CDR1 and CDR2: MNHEY, SVGAGI. The CDR3 spans 11 residues. The ends were cut back, 10 bases at V and 11 bases at J, with 15 bases in the middle. As concerns this clone: Antigen: not known.

The TCR comes from an adult who received the AZD1222 COVID-19 vaccine. This chain links TRBV6-5 with TRBJ1-5; tentative D call: TRBD1 (5 bases). Here the sequenced sample was peripheral blood, taken 28 days after the second AZD1222 dose. The CDR3 is CATTFGGSQHF. In DNA, the CDR3 is TGTGCCACCACTTTCGGGGGATCCCAGCATTTT.